One and the same sample provided the 2 T cell receptor beta chains below, sequenced in a study of shared clonotypes between healthy human individuals. Generated by immunoSEQ multiplex PCR, the TCRdb table keeps only in-frame clones and is missing some. Here the sample spans some 2.4 million clones, 93% being singletons. The sequencing sample was made of naive CD4+ T cells from PBMCs. Stated subset: CD45RA+ positively selected. The receptors derive from a young man in good health. Some clones in this sample may be carry-over from other donors' samples.

The chain couples TRBV5-6 to TRBJ1-2; 7 bases agree with TRBD1. This CDR3 spans 13 amino acids. V dropped 3 bases and J dropped 7; count of bases not matched to a gene: 6. CDR1 and CDR2 from the germline V gene are SGHDT and YYEEEE. Written as DNA, the CDR3 is TGTGCCAGCAGCTCAAGGACAGGTCGTGGCTACACCTTC. Its protein is CASSSRTGRGYTF.

Comment on this clone: Other DNA sequences in this sample translate to the same CDR3. The chain recombines TRBV27 with TRBJ1-1, with 10 bases fitting TRBD1. This CDR3 comprises 14 residues. Germline V gene lookup returns CDR1 MNHEY and CDR2 SMNVEV (reference sequence). V trimming: 6 bases; J trimming: 1 base; junction bases outside the gene matches: 2. CDR3 DNA sequence: TGTGCCAGCAGCAGGGACAGGGGGAACACTGAAGCTTTCTTT. Protein sequence: CASSRDRGNTEAFF.